Below, 28 T cell receptor beta chains from the same sample are listed, as sequenced in a study of T cell responses to AZD1222 COVID-19 vaccine. Assay: immunoSEQ multiplex PCR; the TCRdb copy retains only in-frame clones and omits some. The table includes 25,000 to 30,000 clones, 89% detected once. The material was peripheral blood, obtained on day 0 of AZD1222 vaccination. Source of these receptors: an adult in good health.

This clone showed up just once. V gene TRBV5-1 combines with J gene TRBJ2-7; TRBD2 agrees at 12 bases. Per germline, CDR1 SGHRS and CDR2 YFSETQ. Trimming at V came to 0 bases and at J to 0 bases, leaving 1 base not matched to a gene. The CDR3 contains 16 residues. The CDR3 bases are TGCGCCAGCAGCTTGGGACTAGCGGGGGACTCCTACGAGCAGTACTTC. It codes for CASSLGLAGDSYEQYF.

The V call is TRBV10-3, the J call TRBJ1-6, with D tentatively TRBD1 (6 bases). With 1 base removed from V and 9 bases from J, the gap between germline ends came to 13 bases. CDR1 and CDR2 from the germline V gene are ENHRY and SYGVKD. The CDR3 consists of 15 residues. The CDR3 DNA sequence: TGTGCCATCAGTGAGTTTAGGACAGAAAGTTCACCCCTCCACTTT. Its translation is CAISEFRTESSPLHF.

V and J are TRBV6-6 and TRBJ2-7; 8 bases are shared with TRBD2. CDR1 and CDR2 from the germline V gene are MNHNY and SVGAGI (reference sequence). CDR3 length: 13 residues. The J segment lost 5 bases and the V segment lost 4 bases, leaving 4 bases of the junction unmatched. CDR3 residues: CASSSAGVNEQYF. Here the CDR3 DNA reads TGTGCCAGCAGTTCAGCGGGAGTAAACGAGCAGTACTTC.

This chain joins TRBV10-3 and TRBJ2-3, with a weak D call TRBD1 (6 bases). Germline CDR1 reads ENHRY; CDR2 reads SYGVKD. Trimming shortened V by 5 bases and J by 3 bases, and 21 bases separated the two germline ends. CDR3 length: 17 amino acids. The CDR3 region is CAISSYGAPRGTDTQYF. CDR3 DNA: TGTGCCATCAGTTCATATGGGGCACCCAGGGGAACAGATACGCAGTATTTT.

The J gene is TRBJ1-3, the V gene TRBV19, with D unclear. The V end was cut by 6 bases, the J end by 0 bases, with 12 bases between. Germline lookup yields CDR1 LNHDA and CDR2 SQIVND (reference sequence). The CDR3 runs to 15 residues. CDR3 in amino acids: CASREGLYSGNTIYF. The CDR3 DNA reads TGTGCCAGTAGGGAAGGGCTCTACTCTGGAAACACCATATATTTT.

The genes are TRBV4-1 and TRBJ2-2; 8 bases line up with TRBD1. The trim removed 7 bases at V and 6 bases at J, leaving 4 bases unmatched. The V gene's germline CDR1 is MGHRA and CDR2 YSYEKL. The CDR3 is 13 residues long. The CDR3 coding sequence is TGCGCCAGCAAACCACAGGGGGCCGGGGAGCTGTTTTTT. This encodes CASKPQGAGELFF.

The chain has TRBV29-1 and TRBJ2-7, with 10 bases aligning to TRBD2. CDR3 size: 14 residues. The V segment lost 4 bases and the J segment 3 bases; nucleotides outside the gene matches: 6. The germline CDR1 and CDR2 sequences are SQVTM and ANQGSEA. The CDR3 DNA follows: TGCAGCGTTGTCCTACTAGCGGGACTCTACGAGCAGTACTTC. This codes for CSVVLLAGLYEQYF.

The CDR3 DNA reads as TGCAGTGCCACCGGTGCCTACGAGCAGTACTTC. Its translation: CSATGAYEQYF. V usage is TRBV20-1 and J usage is TRBJ2-7; D is ambiguous. This CDR3 is built from 11 residues. V was pared by 6 bases and J by 2 bases, with 8 bases between. Germline V CDR1 and CDR2: DFQATT, SNEGSKA (reference sequence).

CDR3 DNA sequence: TGCAGTGCTAGTTTAGCGGGAGGGCCCGTTGACAACGATGAGCAGTTCTTC. Encoded protein: CSASLAGGPVDNDEQFF. The chain recombines TRBV20-1 with TRBJ2-1, with TRBD2 matching over 11 bases. CDR1 and CDR2 (germline): DFQATT, SNEGSKA (reference sequence). The V segment lost 3 bases and the J segment 8 bases; nucleotides outside the gene matches: 15. There are 17 residues in the CDR3.

This rearrangement joins TRBV10-2 to TRBJ1-1, with D perhaps TRBD1 (5 bases). This CDR3 is 14 amino acids long. CDR1 and CDR2 (germline): WSHSY, SAAADI. V was pared by 2 bases and J by 4 bases, with 11 bases between. CDR3 sequence reads: CASSEMGGFTEAFF. The DNA of the CDR3 is TGCGCCAGCAGTGAGATGGGGGGGTTCACTGAAGCTTTCTTT.

This chain connects TRBV11-2 to TRBJ2-3, with 9 bases that match TRBD2. The CDR3 runs 15 residues. CDR1 is SGHAT, CDR2 FQNNGV, per germline. J was trimmed by 7 bases and V by 1 base; bases with no gene match: 6. CDR3 DNA: TGTGCCAGCAGCTTAGTTAGCGGGAGCATCCATACGCAGTATTTT. Residues: CASSLVSGSIHTQYF. Complete variable domain (other parts from reference TRBV11-2 and TRBJ2-3): EAGVAQSPRYKIIEKRQSVAFWCNPISGHATLYWYQQILGQGPKLLIQFQNNGVVDDSQLPKDRFSAERLKGVDSTLKIQPAKLEDSAVYLCASSLVSGSIHTQYFGPGTRLTVL.

The chain recombines TRBV5-1 with TRBJ2-2; 7 nucleotides match TRBD1. In germline, CDR1 is SGHRS, CDR2 YFSETQ. The CDR3 extends over 14 amino acids. The J segment lost 4 bases and the V segment lost 4 bases, leaving 4 bases of the junction unmatched. CDR3 loop: CASSKTGVTGELFF. DNA of the CDR3: TGCGCCAGCAGCAAAACAGGGGTCACCGGGGAGCTGTTTTTT.

V gene TRBV27 combines with J gene TRBJ1-5; 7 bases match TRBD1. Germline V gene sequence: CDR1 MNHEY, CDR2 SMNVEV (reference sequence). This CDR3 spans 13 amino acids. Losses at the gene ends were 10 bases for V and 7 bases for J; bases not matched to a gene: 10. The CDR3 region is CATQESGGQPQHF. The DNA of the CDR3 is TGTGCCACCCAAGAGTCAGGGGGACAGCCCCAGCATTTT.

The V call is TRBV4-2, the J call TRBJ2-3, with a possible D match to TRBD2 (5 bases). Per the germline V gene, CDR1 is LGHNA and CDR2 is YNFKEQ. The CDR3 runs to 16 residues. V was clipped by 0 bases and J by 1 base, with 11 bases between them. For the CDR3, the DNA is TGTGCCAGCAGCCAAGATGGGAGAGGGCGCACAGATACGCAGTATTTT. Its protein is CASSQDGRGRTDTQYF.

The chain couples TRBV7-9 to TRBJ1-3; a possible D gene is TRBD1 (5 bases). This CDR3 has 14 amino acids. Germline CDR1 reads SEHNR; CDR2 reads FQNEAQ (reference sequence). Trimming shortened V by 5 bases and J by 4 bases, and 12 bases separated the two germline ends. The CDR3 region is CASSRGVGGNTIYF. The DNA of the CDR3 is TGTGCCAGCAGCAGAGGGGTGGGCGGAAACACCATATATTTT.

This rearrangement joins TRBV28 to TRBJ2-7, with D possibly matching TRBD1 (6 bases). Germline CDR1 MDHEN, CDR2 SYDVKM. The CDR3 covers 13 residues. Trimming shortened V by 7 bases and J by 5 bases, and 15 bases separated the two germline ends. CDR3 residues: CASNRQGINEQYF. The CDR3 region has the DNA TGTGCCAGCAACAGGCAGGGGATCAACGAGCAGTACTTC.

V is TRBV12-5 and J is TRBJ1-5; TRBD1 might be the D (5 bases). Germline CDR1 is LGHNT and CDR2 is FRNRAP. CDR3 length: 16 amino acids. Between the trimmed V and J ends, which lost 6 bases and 0 bases, there was a span of 15 bases. In DNA, the CDR3 is TGTGCTAGTGGCCGCTCTTGGGGGACTAGCAATCAGCCCCAGCATTTT. Translated, it gives CASGRSWGTSNQPQHF.

The CDR3 region has the DNA TGTGCCAGCAGTGAATATTACTATGGCTACACCTTC. This translates into CASSEYYYGYTF. The chain employs TRBV25-1 and TRBJ1-2, with D unresolved. Trimming pared 0 bases from V and 3 bases from J, leaving 2 bases between. From germline, CDR1 is MGHDK and CDR2 SYGVNS. The CDR3 covers 12 residues.

The V and J genes are TRBV29-1 and TRBJ2-7; D could derive from TRBD1 or TRBD2 (5 bases each). The CDR3 spans 13 residues. V lost 3 bases and J lost 2, with 11 bases in between. Germline CDR1 and CDR2: SQVTM and ANQGSEA. As DNA, the CDR3 is TGCAGCGTTGATCGGGACGGCACCTACGAGCAGTACTTC. Amino acids: CSVDRDGTYEQYF.

The J gene is TRBJ2-1, the V gene TRBV5-4; 8 positions match TRBD1. V shed 3 bases, J shed 0 bases, and the junction held 8 bases outside the gene matches. The CDR3 is 17 amino acids. In germline, CDR1 is SGHNT, CDR2 YYREEE (reference sequence). CDR3 loop: CASSSNYRGNSYNEQFF. CDR3 in DNA: TGTGCCAGCAGCTCCAACTACAGGGGGAACTCCTACAATGAGCAGTTCTTC.

This clone was recorded a few times. J is TRBJ2-5 and V is TRBV11-2; D might be TRBD2 (6 bases). CDR3 length: 14 amino acids. CDR1 is SGHAT and CDR2 is FQNNGV in the germline V gene. Between the trimmed V and J ends, which lost 6 bases and 3 bases, there was a span of 14 bases. This chain's CDR3 is CASSGGAGKETQYF. CDR3 coding DNA: TGTGCCAGCAGTGGAGGGGCTGGGAAAGAGACCCAGTACTTC.

The chain has TRBV28 and TRBJ1-2, with TRBD1 matching 8 bases. This CDR3 is built from 12 residues. The J segment lost 8 bases and the V segment lost 6 bases, leaving 5 bases of the junction unmatched. Germline CDR1 MDHEN, CDR2 SYDVKM. CDR3 region: CASSQGAGGYTF. The CDR3 nucleotides read TGTGCCAGCAGCCAGGGGGCAGGAGGCTACACCTTC.

This rearrangement joins TRBV10-1 to TRBJ2-3; D not certain. The CDR3 covers 16 residues. Germline CDR1 is WNHNN and CDR2 is SYGVQD (reference sequence). V lost 1 base to trimming and J lost 2 bases, with 13 bases between them. In DNA, the CDR3 is TGCGCCAGCAGTGAGTACCGGTCTACGGACACAGATACGCAGTATTTT. It codes for CASSEYRSTDTDTQYF.

The chain uses TRBV18 and TRBJ2-1; no clear D. V was shortened by 3 bases and J by 7 bases, with 13 bases between the two germline ends. The CDR3 runs to 14 residues. Germline-derived CDR1 and CDR2 are KGHSH and LQKENI. Here the CDR3 reads CASSPYRVLNEQFF. The CDR3 nucleotides are TGTGCCAGCTCACCCTACCGGGTCTTGAATGAGCAGTTCTTC.

V and J are TRBV21-1 and TRBJ1-5; the listed D gene, TRBD1, was not tested against the DNA. TRBV21-1 is a pseudogene segment. The CDR3 sequence is 17 residues long. The CDR3: CASSKATQGHSNQPQHF. The CDR3 DNA reads TGTGCCAGCAGCAAAGCAACCCAGGGTCATAGCAATCAGCCCCAGCATTTT.

The rearrangement joins TRBV5-6 to TRBJ2-1; TRBD1 is a possible D gene (5 bases). The germline V and J ends were trimmed by 0 bases and 10 bases, with 8 bases remaining between them. CDR1 is SGHDT, CDR2 YYEEEE, per germline. The CDR3 extends over 12 amino acids. In nucleotides, the CDR3 is TGTGCCAGCAGCTTGGCAGGGATGGAGCAGTTCTTC. Protein sequence: CASSLAGMEQFF.

This chain links TRBV14 with TRBJ1-5; TRBD1 aligns across 7 bases. Germline V gives CDR1 SGHDN, CDR2 FVKESK. The CDR3 is 16 amino acids. V gave up 6 bases and J gave up 2 bases; unmatched junction bases: 10. The CDR3 loop is CASRSKGAMGNQPQHF. In DNA, the CDR3 is TGTGCCAGCAGGAGTAAGGGGGCTATGGGCAATCAGCCCCAGCATTTT.

This sequence joins TRBV10-3 and TRBJ2-7; D remains unclear. The CDR3 covers 11 residues. Trimming pared 4 bases from V and 3 bases from J, leaving 4 bases between. The germline gives CDR1 ENHRY, CDR2 SYGVKD. The chain's CDR3 is CAISAGYEQYF. The CDR3 region has the DNA TGTGCCATCAGTGCGGGCTACGAGCAGTACTTC.